A single sample is the source of the 14 T cell receptor beta chains below, sequenced in a study of T-cell reconstitution after alpha-beta-depleted transplantation in children. TCRbeta library construction was performed incorporating unique molecular identifiers. TCRdb processed the PCR reads anew with MiXCR; each CDR3 protein has one entry. The sample yields about 590,000 distinct CDR3 sequences, roughly 13% seen once. Material: PBMCs, mostly from graft donor cells, obtained 360 days after TCRalphabeta/CD19-depleted stem cell transplant. The receptor source for this set is a male patient under 18 who had a stem cell transplant for acute myeloid leukemia, so the T cells may come from the graft donor.

In its sample, this clonotype was seen a few times. V is TRBV4-2 and J is TRBJ2-1; D may be TRBD1 or TRBD2 (6 bases each). There are 16 residues in the CDR3. Between the trimmed V and J ends, which lost 8 bases and 2 bases, there was a span of 19 bases. In germline, CDR1 is LGHNA, CDR2 YNFKEQ. Written as DNA, the CDR3 is TGTGCCAGCTTCCAGGGGACTTACAATCCCTACAATGAGCAGTTCTTC. This gives the protein CASFQGTYNPYNEQFF.

This clonotype was counted ten times or more. V gene TRBV7-6 combines with J gene TRBJ2-5; 7 nucleotides align to TRBD1. Germline loops: CDR1 SGHVS, CDR2 FNYEAQ. The CDR3 has 15 residues. V was clipped by 1 base and J by 5 bases; unmatched bases: 7. In DNA, the CDR3 is TGTGCCAGCAGCTTAGTCACAGGGGTCGGGGAGACCCAGTACTTC. It is translated as CASSLVTGVGETQYF.

This clonotype was found many times. V gene TRBV2 combines with J gene TRBJ2-6; no definite D call. Germline CDR1 and CDR2: SNHLY and FYNNEI. This CDR3 is 15 amino acids long. V was clipped by 7 bases and J by 0 bases, with 10 bases between them. This chain's CDR3 is CASTRRPSGANVLTF. CDR3 sequence (DNA): TGTGCCAGCACCCGCCGGCCCTCTGGGGCCAACGTCCTGACTTTC.

In its sample, this clonotype was seen many times. The rearrangement links TRBV6-2 or TRBV6-3 to TRBJ2-1, with D uncertain. The CDR3 totals 13 residues. Trimming took 5 bases from V and 6 from J, leaving 11 bases between them. Germline V gives CDR1 MNHEY, CDR2 SVGEGT. The DNA for the CDR3 is TGTGCCAGCAGTGCACTACCGATCAATGAGCAGTTCTTC. Protein sequence: CASSALPINEQFF.

V and J are TRBV5-1 and TRBJ2-2, with unresolved D. The germline V and J ends were trimmed by 1 base and 2 bases, with 9 bases remaining between them. Germline values: CDR1 SGHRS, CDR2 YFSETQ. This CDR3 has 15 amino acids. The CDR3 nucleotides read TGCGCCAGCAGCTTGACCCAAAAAAACACCGGGGAGCTGTTTTTT. It is translated as CASSLTQKNTGELFF.

The table lists this clonotype with a few counts. V is TRBV2 and J is TRBJ2-2; 7 bases match TRBD1. Looked up from germline, CDR1 is SNHLY and CDR2 is FYNNEI. This CDR3 is 16 amino acids long. V dropped 5 bases and J dropped 3; count of bases not matched to a gene: 9. The CDR3, as DNA: TGTGCCAGCAGTCGCCCTTCGGGACAGCACACCGGGGAGCTGTTTTTT. The encoded protein is CASSRPSGQHTGELFF.

This clonotype was detected only a few times. This chain joins TRBV5-1 and TRBJ1-6; D unclear. The germline CDR1 and CDR2 sequences are SGHRS and YFSETQ. This CDR3 has 14 amino acids. Trimming took 0 bases from V and 10 from J, leaving 11 bases between them. The CDR3 protein is CASSLEPVRSPLHF. CDR3 DNA sequence: TGCGCCAGCAGCTTGGAACCAGTGCGGTCACCCCTCCACTTT.

This clonotype has more than one count but fewer than ten. This chain links TRBV5-1 with TRBJ2-7; 10 positions agree with TRBD2. Per the germline V gene, CDR1 is SGHRS and CDR2 is YFSETQ. The length of the CDR3 is 15 residues. With V trimmed by 1 base and J by 5 bases, 6 bases remained unmatched. Written as DNA, the CDR3 is TGCGCCAGCAGCTTGCTAGCGGGAGTGGAGAACGAGCAGTACTTC. Amino acid sequence: CASSLLAGVENEQYF.

In this sample, this clonotype turned up many times. The gene calls are TRBV5-1 and TRBJ2-7; no clear D. Deletions cut 4 bases from V and 4 bases from J, with 6 bases between. From germline, CDR1 is SGHRS and CDR2 YFSETQ. This CDR3 comprises 11 residues. The CDR3 sequence: CASSNVYEQYF. CDR3 in DNA: TGCGCCAGCAGCAATGTATACGAGCAGTACTTC.

This clonotype was counted a few times. The CDR3 loop is CASSMTSAISTDTQYF. CDR3 bases: TGTGCCAGCAGTATGACTAGCGCAATCAGCACAGATACGCAGTATTTT. This chain joins TRBV27 and TRBJ2-3; 8 bases map to TRBD2. CDR1 is MNHEY and CDR2 is SMNVEV in the germline V gene (reference sequence). The ends lost 5 bases at V and 0 bases at J; junction bases unmatched: 7. The CDR3 consists of 16 residues.

This clonotype was picked up a small number of times. V gene TRBV25-1 combines with J gene TRBJ2-7; D gene uncertain. There are 12 residues in the CDR3. Germline V gives CDR1 MGHDK, CDR2 SYGVNS. With 2 bases removed from V and 2 bases from J, the gap between germline ends came to 4 bases. The CDR3, as DNA: TGTGCCAGCAGTGAAAATCCCTACGAGCAGTACTTC. The encoded protein is CASSENPYEQYF.

The V call is TRBV10-3, the J call TRBJ2-3; 8 nucleotides line up with TRBD2. Germline CDR1 reads ENHRY; CDR2 reads SYGVKD. The V segment lost 11 bases and the J segment 4 bases; nucleotides outside the gene matches: 5. The CDR3 contains 12 residues. In DNA form, the CDR3 reads TGTGCCGCCGCAGCGGGAGCAGATACGCAGTATTTT. This translates into CAAAAGADTQYF.

This clonotype was recorded many times. V gene TRBV29-1 combines with J gene TRBJ2-1, with TRBD2 identical over 11 bases. The CDR3 has 18 residues. V gave up 6 bases and J gave up 0 bases; unmatched junction bases: 13. Germline V gene lookup returns CDR1 SQVTM and CDR2 ANQGSEA. CDR3 coding DNA: TGCAGCGTGGTATCCGGGACTAGCGGCTGGAGCTCCTACAATGAGCAGTTCTTC. Its protein is CSVVSGTSGWSSYNEQFF.

This clonotype was observed a few times. J is TRBJ1-5 and V is TRBV4-3, with unresolved D. V was shortened by 4 bases and J by 2 bases, with 6 bases between the two germline ends. Germline values: CDR1 LGHNA, CDR2 YSLEER. This CDR3 is built from 13 residues. CDR3 in amino acids: CASSRQRNQPQHF. DNA for the CDR3: TGCGCCAGCAGCCGCCAGCGCAATCAGCCCCAGCATTTT.